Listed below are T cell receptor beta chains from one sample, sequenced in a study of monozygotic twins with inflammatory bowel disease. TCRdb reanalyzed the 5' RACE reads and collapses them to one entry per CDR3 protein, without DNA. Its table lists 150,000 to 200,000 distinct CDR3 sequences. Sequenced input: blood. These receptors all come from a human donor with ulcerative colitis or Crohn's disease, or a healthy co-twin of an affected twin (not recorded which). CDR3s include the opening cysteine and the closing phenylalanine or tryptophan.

CDR3: CASSPGTRKTYGYTF
V: TRBV5-1
J: TRBJ1-2

CDR3: CSAHSPEAGELFF
V: TRBV29-1
J: TRBJ2-2

CDR3: CASSGPKVGGVYNEQFF
V: TRBV9
J: TRBJ2-1

CDR3: CASSLKGQGLSGANVLTF
V: TRBV7-3
J: TRBJ2-6

CDR3: CATLGLASEGNEQFF
V: TRBV24-1
J: TRBJ2-1

CDR3: CASSRIGEGEAFF
V: TRBV5-1
J: TRBJ1-1

CDR3: CASSTRGTVSYNEQFF
V: TRBV19
J: TRBJ2-1

CDR3: CASSPRGGAGSYEQYF
V: TRBV11-2
J: TRBJ2-7

CDR3: CASSRLGTVSNQPQHF
V: TRBV18
J: TRBJ1-5

CDR3: CSAPSLGGNEQFF
V: TRBV20-1
J: TRBJ2-1

CDR3: CASSLRGSRYEQYF
V: TRBV7-2
J: TRBJ2-7

CDR3: CASSLGTGHSNQPQHF
V: TRBV7-2
J: TRBJ1-5

CDR3: CASSLGPFEQYF
V: TRBV5-6
J: TRBJ2-7

CDR3: CASSPRGTGGNGGELFF
V: TRBV7-3
J: TRBJ2-2

CDR3: CASSFRDRNNSPLHF
V: TRBV5-5
J: TRBJ1-6

CDR3: CASNQQGGNYGYTF
V: TRBV6-1
J: TRBJ1-2

CDR3: CASSLPVYGYTF
V: TRBV7-9
J: TRBJ1-2

CDR3: CASSLWLAGGSYEQYF
V: TRBV28
J: TRBJ2-7

CDR3: CASSQGVAEAFF
V: TRBV3-1
J: TRBJ1-1

CDR3: CASSLPSGYEQYF
V: TRBV7-9
J: TRBJ2-7

CDR3: CASREQVGPHYGYTF
V: TRBV7-2
J: TRBJ1-2

CDR3: CAGSYGAYEQYF
V: TRBV6-5
J: TRBJ2-7

CDR3: CASSHGQSVNSPLHF
V: TRBV12-3/TRBV12-4
J: TRBJ1-6

CDR3: CSARLPGQLNTEAFF
V: TRBV20-1
J: TRBJ1-1

CDR3: CASSLAVGVPSSTDTQYF
V: TRBV5-6
J: TRBJ2-3

CDR3: CASSPQLIGGIGELFF
V: TRBV27
J: TRBJ2-2

CDR3: CASSTDIGSPGELFF
V: TRBV5-1
J: TRBJ2-2

CDR3: CASSLTGNSGNTIYF
V: TRBV27
J: TRBJ1-3

CDR3: CASSFGRYNEQFF
V: TRBV7-2
J: TRBJ2-1

CDR3: CASSVGGLNYGYTF
V: TRBV9
J: TRBJ1-2

CDR3: CASLGLTGSTEAFF
V: TRBV27
J: TRBJ1-1

CDR3: CASSRLTGSSYNEQFF
V: TRBV7-9
J: TRBJ2-1

CDR3: CASSPGTGADTQYF
V: TRBV4-3
J: TRBJ2-3

CDR3: CASRTLALGDTEAFF
V: TRBV5-1
J: TRBJ1-1

CDR3: CSARVVGSGSATNEKLFF
V: TRBV20-1
J: TRBJ1-4

CDR3: CASTGAGTGGLSYNSPLHF
V: TRBV6-4
J: TRBJ1-6

CDR3: CASSRPRDRVAFSYNEQFF
V: TRBV11-2
J: TRBJ2-1

CDR3: CSVGGRLRNTEAFF
V: TRBV29-1
J: TRBJ1-1

CDR3: CASSFSGRANTGELFF
V: TRBV5-1
J: TRBJ2-2

CDR3: CASSAQGNTEAFF
V: TRBV7-2
J: TRBJ1-1

CDR3: CASSLEGNEQFF
V: TRBV11-2
J: TRBJ2-1

CDR3: CASSFSTQVAGGNTIYF
V: TRBV28
J: TRBJ1-3

CDR3: CASSLTGTGAAEAFF
V: TRBV11-2
J: TRBJ1-1

CDR3: CVSMMAGGNTDTQYF
V: TRBV27
J: TRBJ2-3

CDR3: CASSPKTGGNSPLHF
V: TRBV18
J: TRBJ1-6

CDR3: CASSQGRDFYEQYF
V: TRBV4-1
J: TRBJ2-7

CDR3: CASRPPLSTHNEQFF
V: TRBV11-3
J: TRBJ2-1

CDR3: CASSIPTIEFSEAFF
V: TRBV19
J: TRBJ1-1